A selection of T cell receptor beta chains follows, all from one sample in a study of shared clonotypes between healthy human individuals. The repertoire was sequenced with immunoSEQ multiplex PCR; TCRdb's copy has only in-frame clones and lacks some. The sample includes approximately 500,000 clones, 75% to 80% of them seen just once. Specimen: PBMCs. The receptors originated from a woman aged 40-49 years in good health. Some clones in this sample may be carry-over from other donors' samples. The CDR3 runs from the conserved cysteine through the conserved F or W. D genes are given only for firm matches. Clone size appears in some rows only: once, few, many, or a class for an expanded clone.

.	TRBV7-6	.	TRBJ1-6	TGTGCCAGCAGCTTGGTGGCGGCACACCAGAGCTCCTATAATTCACCCCTCCACTTT	CASSLVAAHQSSYNSPLHF
.	TRBV7-9	.	TRBJ1-5	TGTGCCAGCAGCGCTCAAAATCAGCCCCAGCATTTT	CASSAQNQPQHF
TRBD2	TRBV4-3	.	TRBJ2-3	TGCGCCAGCAGCGCGACTAGCGGGAGGTGGATAGATACGCAGTATTTT	CASSATSGRWIDTQYF
TRBD2	TRBV10-2	.	TRBJ2-7	TGCGCCAGCAGCCGACTAGCGGGGACCTACGAGCAGTACTTC	CASSRLAGTYEQYF
TRBD2	TRBV15	.	TRBJ2-2	TGTGCCACCAGCAGAGGGGCTAGCGGGTATATAACCGGGGAGCTGTTTTTT	CATSRGASGYITGELFF
.	TRBV7-2	.	TRBJ1-1	TGTGCCAGCAGGGGGACGGGGGACACTGAAGCTTTCTTT	CASRGTGDTEAFF
.	TRBV10-3	.	TRBJ2-5	TGTGCCATCTCCCCCGGGGGCCAAGAGACCCAGTACTTC	CAISPGGQETQYF
TRBD2	TRBV6-6	.	TRBJ2-1	TGTGCCAGCAGGGGCGGGGGGAATGAGCAGTTCTTC	CASRGGGNEQFF
.	TRBV18	.	TRBJ1-2	TGTGCCAGCTCACCACCATTCTCCTATGGCTACACCTTC	CASSPPFSYGYTF
.	TRBV10-3	.	TRBJ1-2	TGTGCCATCAGTGAGAACTTTGACAGTCACTATGGCTACACCTTC	CAISENFDSHYGYTF
TRBD2	TRBV5-1	.	TRBJ2-5	TGCGCCAGCAGCTCCGCCCCCGGGGGGCAAGAGACCCAGTACTTC	CASSSAPGGQETQYF
TRBD2	TRBV4-1	.	TRBJ2-1	TGCGCCAGCAGCCAACTCCCTCGTAAGGCGGGAGGCCCCAATGAGCAGTTCTTC	CASSQLPRKAGGPNEQFF
TRBD2	TRBV4-2	.	TRBJ2-3	TGTGCCAGCAGCCACCCGGGACTAGCGGGAGCGGGGGGGGCAGATACGCAGTATTTT	CASSHPGLAGAGGADTQYF
.	TRBV21-1	few	TRBJ1-5	TGTGCCAGCAGCCCAGGGGTCGGGGGGTGTCAGCCCCAGCATTTT	CASSPGVGGCQPQHF
.	TRBV18	.	TRBJ2-6	TGTGCCAGCTCACCACTCGAGTCTGAGGCTGGGGCCAACGTCCTGACTTTC	CASSPLESEAGANVLTF
TRBD1	TRBV29-1	.	TRBJ2-7	TGCAGCGTTGAAGGTGGGACAGCCCCAGGGTCCTACGAGCAGTACTTC	CSVEGGTAPGSYEQYF
.	TRBV30	.	TRBJ1-5	TGTGCCTGGTCCAGGGGTTCTGATAGCAATCAGCCCCAGCATTTT	CAWSRGSDSNQPQHF
.	TRBV28	.	TRBJ2-1	TGTGCCAGCAGTTACGACACGGGATACAATGAGCAGTTCTTC	CASSYDTGYNEQFF
TRBD1	TRBV7-9	.	TRBJ1-6	TGTGCCAGCAGCTTCCACTCGGGACAGGGTGTCCTCAGGGCCCTCCACTTT	CASSFHSGQGVLRALHF
.	TRBV28	.	TRBJ1-2	TGTGCCAGCAGATCAGGGTCTGATCCCTATGGCTACACCTTC	CASRSGSDPYGYTF
TRBD1	TRBV19	.	TRBJ1-5	TGTGCCAGTAGCGTATTGGGACAGAACAATCAGCCCCAGCATTTT	CASSVLGQNNQPQHF
TRBD2	TRBV28	.	TRBJ2-4	TGTGCCAGCAGTAGGACTAGCGGGAGTAGGTACATTCAGTACTTC	CASSRTSGSRYIQYF
.	TRBV5-4	few	TRBJ1-1	TGTGCCAGCAGGATCTACGGGGAGCACACTGAAGCTTTCTTT	CASRIYGEHTEAFF
.	TRBV28	.	TRBJ2-7	TGTGCCAGCAGTTTACTGTCCTACGAGCAGTACTTC	CASSLLSYEQYF
.	TRBV6-1	.	TRBJ2-1	TGTGCCAGCAGTGAATTCAATGAGCAGTTCTTC	CASSEFNEQFF
TRBD1	TRBV7-8	.	TRBJ2-5	TGTGCCAGCAGCTTAGCGAGGACAGGGCTTCAACAAGAGACCCAGTACTTC	CASSLARTGLQQETQYF
.	TRBV28	.	TRBJ1-5	TGTGCCAGCAGTTTGCAGCGGTTATATAGCAATCAGCCCCAGCATTTT	CASSLQRLYSNQPQHF
.	TRBV28	.	TRBJ2-2	TGTGCCAGCAGTTCCCAGGGGGGGGAGCTGTTTTTT	CASSSQGGELFF
TRBD2	TRBV6-1	.	TRBJ2-7	TGTGCCAGCAAACATCAAGCGGGGGTAACCTACGAGCAGTACTTC	CASKHQAGVTYEQYF
.	TRBV7-3	few	TRBJ2-3	TGTGCCAGCCATCGCCGGACCACAGATACGCAGTATTTT	CASHRRTTDTQYF
.	TRBV7-2	.	TRBJ2-7	TGTGCCAGCAGCTCTGGGCGGTACGAGCAGTACTTC	CASSSGRYEQYF
TRBD2	TRBV4-2	.	TRBJ2-2	TGTGCCAGCAGGGTGGCGGGAGAGGACACCGGGGAGCTGTTTTTT	CASRVAGEDTGELFF
.	TRBV5-1	.	TRBJ1-6	TGCGCCAGCAGCACGGGACACGCGGGGAATTCACCCCTCCACTTT	CASSTGHAGNSPLHF
.	TRBV6-1	.	TRBJ2-1	TGTGCCAGCTACCGACAGCCACAGCAGTTCTTC	CASYRQPQQFF
.	TRBV9	.	TRBJ2-3	TGTGCCAGCAGGGGACTCTCAGGAGAGGGGACAGATACGCAGTATTTT	CASRGLSGEGTDTQYF
TRBD2	TRBV5-1	.	TRBJ2-7	TGCGCCAGCAGCAGCGGACTAGCGGACACCTACGAGCAGTACTTC	CASSSGLADTYEQYF
TRBD1	TRBV9	.	TRBJ2-7	TGTGCCAGCAGCGTACAGGGACAGGGCTACAAGCAGTACTTC	CASSVQGQGYKQYF
.	TRBV28	.	TRBJ2-4	TGTGCCAGCAGTTTGGGCCCGGAACTAGCCAAAAACATTCAGTACTTC	CASSLGPELAKNIQYF
TRBD2	TRBV28	.	TRBJ2-2	TGTGCCAGCAGACTAGCGGGAGAACCCGGGGAGCTGTTTTTT	CASRLAGEPGELFF
.	TRBV12-5	once	TRBJ1-5	TGTGCTAGTGTCTATCAGCCCCAGCATTTT	CASVYQPQHF
TRBD2	TRBV6-6	.	TRBJ2-1	TGTGCCAGCAGTTACTCCCGGACTAGCGGGAGGGATGAGCAGTTCTTC	CASSYSRTSGRDEQFF
TRBD2	TRBV7-2	.	TRBJ2-3	TGTGCCAGCAGCTTAGTCACTAGCGGGAGGTCCTGGCAGGGAGATACGCAGTATTTT	CASSLVTSGRSWQGDTQYF
.	TRBV19	.	TRBJ1-1	TGTGCCAGTAGTATAGATCTTGGGAGACGTGTGTTGGACACTGAAGCTTTCTTT	CASSIDLGRRVLDTEAFF
TRBD2	TRBV19	.	TRBJ2-1	TGTGCCAGTAGTATAGTAGAAGCGGGAGAGCAGTTCTTC	CASSIVEAGEQFF
.	TRBV19	.	TRBJ2-3	TGTGCCAGTACTTCTAGCGCAGACAACACAGATACGCAGTATTTT	CASTSSADNTDTQYF
TRBD1	TRBV7-2	.	TRBJ2-7	TGTGCCAGCAGCCCCCGCAGCGGACAGGAATCTTACTACGAGCAGTACTTC	CASSPRSGQESYYEQYF
TRBD1	TRBV10-3	few	TRBJ1-1	TGTGCCATCGGGGGACAGGGAACCTTGAACACTGAAGCTTTCTTT	CAIGGQGTLNTEAFF
TRBD2	TRBV11-2	.	TRBJ2-2	TGTGCCAGCAGCTTAGGGCTAGCGGGAGCGAACACCGGGGAGCTGTTTTTT	CASSLGLAGANTGELFF
.	TRBV28	.	TRBJ1-1	TGTGCCAGCAGTTCCCCGGGACTTTTGAACACTGAAGCTTTCTTT	CASSSPGLLNTEAFF
.	TRBV6-1	few	TRBJ1-4	TGTGCCAGCAGTGAAGTAGGGTGGGATAATGAAAAACTGTTTTTT	CASSEVGWDNEKLFF
.	TRBV9	.	TRBJ1-2	TGTGCCAGCAGCGTAGACCCTGACCTTCTAGCTAACTATGGCTACACCTTC	CASSVDPDLLANYGYTF
TRBD1	TRBV18	.	TRBJ1-5	TGTGCCAGCTCACCACAGACAGGGGCCTCCAATCAGCCCCAGCATTTT	CASSPQTGASNQPQHF